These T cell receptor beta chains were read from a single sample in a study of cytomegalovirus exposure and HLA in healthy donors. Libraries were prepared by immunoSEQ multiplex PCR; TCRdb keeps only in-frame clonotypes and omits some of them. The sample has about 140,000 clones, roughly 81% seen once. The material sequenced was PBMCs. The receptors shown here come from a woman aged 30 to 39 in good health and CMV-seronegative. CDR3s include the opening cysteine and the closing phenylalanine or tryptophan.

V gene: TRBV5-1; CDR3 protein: CASSLAPRQGARGANVLTF
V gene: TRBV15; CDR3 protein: CATSRALPGLAHYNEQFF
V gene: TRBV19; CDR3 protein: CASSISTGNEQFF
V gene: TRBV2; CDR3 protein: CASRDRELGGYTF
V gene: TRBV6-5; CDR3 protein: CASSLTSGGDYEQYF
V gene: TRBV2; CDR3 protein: CASRYRASNQPQHF
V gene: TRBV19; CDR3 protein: CASSIERRSTEAFF
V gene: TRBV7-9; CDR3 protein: CASSRRGLAGDNEQFF
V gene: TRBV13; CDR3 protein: CASSLVSGGAYEQYF
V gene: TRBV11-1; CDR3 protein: CASSRRTGSEYNEQFF
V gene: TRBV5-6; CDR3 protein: CASSPGQGMYTGELFF
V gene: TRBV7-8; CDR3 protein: CASSPRTGPLDTQYF
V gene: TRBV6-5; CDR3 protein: CASSYQGMYTEAFF
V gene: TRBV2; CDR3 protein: CASSEWGRSYEQYF
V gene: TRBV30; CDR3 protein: CAWTRDRGPQPQHF
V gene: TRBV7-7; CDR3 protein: CASSLGGGQETQYF
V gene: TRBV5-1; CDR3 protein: CASSTGGISGNTIYF
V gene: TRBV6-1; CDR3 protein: CASSWTDLAKNIQYF
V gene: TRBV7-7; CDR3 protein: CASSLDSVWTGELFF
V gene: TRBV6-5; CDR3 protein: CASSTGRDGTEAFF
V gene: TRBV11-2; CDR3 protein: CASSSPRWDRSTYTQYF
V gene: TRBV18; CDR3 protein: CASSPVAGAGGEQFF
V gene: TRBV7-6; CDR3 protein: CASSIAPGQANSGANVLTF
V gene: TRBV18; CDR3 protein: CASSRDRATQETQYF
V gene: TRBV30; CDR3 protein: CAWGGGGGEDTQYF
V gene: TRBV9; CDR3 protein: CASSVSMSAEAFF
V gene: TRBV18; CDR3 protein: CASSPPSFSYEQYF
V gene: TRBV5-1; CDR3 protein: CASSSKGAARSYEQYF
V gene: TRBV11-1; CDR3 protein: CASSFLEQGLLEQYF
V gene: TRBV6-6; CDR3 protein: CASSYSSGVTEAFF
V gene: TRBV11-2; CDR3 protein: CASSLSGDYGYTF
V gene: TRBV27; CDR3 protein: CASSNLAGGRTDTQYF
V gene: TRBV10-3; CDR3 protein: CAMGGTDTQYF
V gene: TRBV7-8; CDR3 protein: CASSKQGGTEAFF
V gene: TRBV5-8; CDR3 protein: CASSLGVFGAFF
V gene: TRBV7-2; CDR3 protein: CASSLGGRGRTGRNYGYTF
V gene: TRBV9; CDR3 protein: CASSVEPSGGNTQYF
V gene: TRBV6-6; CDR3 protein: CASRPLAGLANEKLFF
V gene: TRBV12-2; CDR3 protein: CASRFVRGSLSNQPQHF
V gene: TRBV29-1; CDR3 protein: CSVVDRGKYEQYF
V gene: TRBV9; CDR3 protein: CASSVGGRGHGYTF
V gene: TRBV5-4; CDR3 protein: CASSFWRGGYNEQFF
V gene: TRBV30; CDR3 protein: CAWMIETPLFYTF
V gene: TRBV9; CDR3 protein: CASSVEIGTPPYEQYF
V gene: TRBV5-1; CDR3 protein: CASSLEGGRKDTQYF
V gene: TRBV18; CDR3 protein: CASSPDSYEKLFF
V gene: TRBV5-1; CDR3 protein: CASSRRLAVSDTQYF
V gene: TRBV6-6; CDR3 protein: CASRRQGVVNEQFF